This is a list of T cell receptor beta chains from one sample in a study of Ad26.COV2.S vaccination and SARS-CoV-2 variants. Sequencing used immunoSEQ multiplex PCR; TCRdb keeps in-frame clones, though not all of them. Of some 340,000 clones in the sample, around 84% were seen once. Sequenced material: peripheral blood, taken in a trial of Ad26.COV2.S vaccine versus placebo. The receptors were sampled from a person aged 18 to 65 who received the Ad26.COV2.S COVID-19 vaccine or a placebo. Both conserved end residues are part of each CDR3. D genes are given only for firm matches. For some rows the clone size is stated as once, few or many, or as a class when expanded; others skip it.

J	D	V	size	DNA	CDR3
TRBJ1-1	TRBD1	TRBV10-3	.	TGTGCCACCTCGGACAGGGGCACTGAAGCTTTCTTT	CATSDRGTEAFF
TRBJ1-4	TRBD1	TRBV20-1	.	TGCAGTGCTAGGATGAACAGGGGCGGTGTTTTT	CSARMNRGGVF
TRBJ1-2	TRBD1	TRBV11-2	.	TGTGCCAGCAGCCAGACAGGGTCCAATCCGGACTATGGCTACACCTTC	CASSQTGSNPDYGYTF
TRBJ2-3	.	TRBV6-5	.	TGTGCCAGCAGTAGGGACGGCACAGATACGCAGTATTTT	CASSRDGTDTQYF
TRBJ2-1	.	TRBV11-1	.	TGTGCCAGCAGCTTTTTATGGAATGAGCAGTTCTTC	CASSFLWNEQFF
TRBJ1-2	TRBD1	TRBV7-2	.	TGTGCCAGCAGCTTAGGAAATACAGGGGCGGGGGGAGGCTACACCTTC	CASSLGNTGAGGGYTF
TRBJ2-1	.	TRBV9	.	TGTGCCAGCAGCGGGTTTGGAGACGAGCAGTTCTTC	CASSGFGDEQFF
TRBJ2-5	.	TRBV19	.	TGTGCCAGTAGTTTCCTCCCAGGGGGGAAAGGGGAGACCCAGTACTTC	CASSFLPGGKGETQYF
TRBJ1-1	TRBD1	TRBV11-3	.	TGTGCCAGCAGCCCAGGGACAGACACTGAAGCTTTCTTT	CASSPGTDTEAFF
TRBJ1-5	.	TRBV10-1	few	TGCGCCAGCAGTGAGTCCATCGGGGTCAGGGTGACTTTGAGCAATCAGCCCCAGCATTTT	CASSESIGVRVTLSNQPQHF
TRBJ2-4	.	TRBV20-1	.	TGCAGTGCTATTAAAAACATTCAGTACTTC	CSAIKNIQYF
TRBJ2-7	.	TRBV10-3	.	TGTGCCATCAGTGAAAGGGGCGACTCCTACGAGCAGTACTTC	CAISERGDSYEQYF
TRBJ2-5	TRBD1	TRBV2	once	TGTGCCAGCACAGGGACAGGGAGCCTCCAAGAGACCCAGTACTTC	CASTGTGSLQETQYF
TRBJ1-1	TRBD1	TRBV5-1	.	TGCGCCAGCAGCTTTACAGGGGCGCGGGGGACTGAAGCTTTCTTT	CASSFTGARGTEAFF
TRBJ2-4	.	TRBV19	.	TGTGCCAGTAGTCCACAGGGAGGGAGTATCATTCAGTACTTC	CASSPQGGSIIQYF
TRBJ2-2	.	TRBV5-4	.	TGTGCCAGCAGCCCCCCCAGGAACACCGGGGAGCTGTTTTTT	CASSPPRNTGELFF
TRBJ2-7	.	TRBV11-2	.	TGTGCCAGCAGCTTTGGGCAGGGGGGCGAGCAGTACTTC	CASSFGQGGEQYF
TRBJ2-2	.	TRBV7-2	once	TGTGCCAGCAGCTTAACTCCCGGGACCCCCGGGGAGCTGTTTTTT	CASSLTPGTPGELFF
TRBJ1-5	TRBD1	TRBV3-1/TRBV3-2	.	TGTGCCAGCAGCACACCGACAGGGCCATCATTAGCCCAGCATTTT	CASSTPTGPSLAQHF
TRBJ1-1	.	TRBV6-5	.	TGTGCCAGCTGGACGGGGAACACTGAAGCTTTCTTT	CASWTGNTEAFF
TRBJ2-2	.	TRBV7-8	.	TGTGCCAGCAGCTTAAGCCCGAACACCGGGGAGCTGTTTTTT	CASSLSPNTGELFF
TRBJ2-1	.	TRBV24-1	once	TGTGCCACCAGTGATTTGTGGGGGCGGGAGCAGTTCTTC	CATSDLWGREQFF
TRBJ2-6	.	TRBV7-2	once	TGTGCCAGCAGTCCCGGGGCAGGGTTATTAATCGGGGCCAACGTCCTGACTTTC	CASSPGAGLLIGANVLTF
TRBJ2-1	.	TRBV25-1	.	TGTGCCAGCAGCCTTAATAGGGCGGGGTTTGAGCAGTTCTTC	CASSLNRAGFEQFF
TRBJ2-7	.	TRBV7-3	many	TGTGCCAGCAGCTTATTGGGAAACGGCGCCTACGAGCAGTACTTC	CASSLLGNGAYEQYF
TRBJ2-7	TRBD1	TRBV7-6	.	TGTGCCAGCAGGCAACTCCCGGGACAGGGGCTCTCCTACGAGCAGTACTTC	CASRQLPGQGLSYEQYF